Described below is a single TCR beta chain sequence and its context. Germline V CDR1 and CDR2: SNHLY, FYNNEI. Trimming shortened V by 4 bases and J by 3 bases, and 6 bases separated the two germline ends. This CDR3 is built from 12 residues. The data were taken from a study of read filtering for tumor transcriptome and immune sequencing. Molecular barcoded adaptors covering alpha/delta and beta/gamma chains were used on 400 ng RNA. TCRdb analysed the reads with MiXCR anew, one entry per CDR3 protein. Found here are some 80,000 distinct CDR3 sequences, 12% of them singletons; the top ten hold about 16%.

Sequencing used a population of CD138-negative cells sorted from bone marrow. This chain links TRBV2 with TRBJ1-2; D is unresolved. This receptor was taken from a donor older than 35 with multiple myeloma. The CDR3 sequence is CASSVTDYGYTF. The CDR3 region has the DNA TGTGCCAGCAGTGTGACGGACTATGGCTACACCTTC.